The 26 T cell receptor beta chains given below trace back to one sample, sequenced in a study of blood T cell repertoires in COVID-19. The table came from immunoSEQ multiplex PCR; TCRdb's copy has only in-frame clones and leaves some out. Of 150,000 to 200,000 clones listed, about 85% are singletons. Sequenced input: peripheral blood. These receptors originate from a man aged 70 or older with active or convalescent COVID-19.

CDR3 region: CASSSTGPEGYTF. CDR3 sequence (DNA): TGTGCCAGCAGCTCCACAGGGCCGGAGGGCTACACCTTC. This chain joins TRBV28 and TRBJ1-2; a possible D gene is TRBD1 (6 bases). V lost 6 bases and J 8 bases, leaving 16 bases between the germline ends. The CDR3 runs 13 residues. From germline, CDR1 is MDHEN and CDR2 SYDVKM.

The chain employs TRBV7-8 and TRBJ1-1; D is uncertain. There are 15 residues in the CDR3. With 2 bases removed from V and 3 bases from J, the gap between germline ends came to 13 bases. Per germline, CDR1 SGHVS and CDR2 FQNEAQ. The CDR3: CASSLRGNSDTEAFF. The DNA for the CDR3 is TGTGCCAGCAGCTTACGGGGAAACAGCGACACTGAAGCTTTCTTT.

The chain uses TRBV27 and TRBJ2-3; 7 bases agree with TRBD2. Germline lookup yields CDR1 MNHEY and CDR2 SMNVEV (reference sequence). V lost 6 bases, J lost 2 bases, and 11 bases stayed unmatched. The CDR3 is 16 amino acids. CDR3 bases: TGTGCCAGCAGCTCATTCGGGGGGTGGTCCACAGATACGCAGTATTTT. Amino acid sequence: CASSSFGGWSTDTQYF.

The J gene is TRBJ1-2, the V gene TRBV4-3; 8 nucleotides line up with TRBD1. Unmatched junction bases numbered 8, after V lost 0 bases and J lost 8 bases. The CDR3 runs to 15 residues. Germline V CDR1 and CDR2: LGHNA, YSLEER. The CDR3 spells CASSQDKQGALGYTF. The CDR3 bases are TGCGCCAGCAGCCAAGACAAGCAGGGGGCGCTCGGCTACACCTTC.

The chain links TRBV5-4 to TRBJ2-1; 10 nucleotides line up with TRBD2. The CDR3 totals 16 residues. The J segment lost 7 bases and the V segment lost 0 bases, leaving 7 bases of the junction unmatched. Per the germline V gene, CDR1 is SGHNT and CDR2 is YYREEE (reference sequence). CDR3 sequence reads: CASSLGSLLAGNEQFF. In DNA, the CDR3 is TGTGCCAGCAGCTTGGGGTCCCTACTAGCGGGGAATGAGCAGTTCTTC.

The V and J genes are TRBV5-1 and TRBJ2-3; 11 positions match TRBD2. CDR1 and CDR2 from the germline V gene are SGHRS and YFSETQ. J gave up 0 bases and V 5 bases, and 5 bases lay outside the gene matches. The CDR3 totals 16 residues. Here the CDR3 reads CASRFTSGGSTDTQYF. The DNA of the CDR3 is TGCGCCAGCAGATTTACTAGCGGGGGAAGCACAGATACGCAGTATTTT.

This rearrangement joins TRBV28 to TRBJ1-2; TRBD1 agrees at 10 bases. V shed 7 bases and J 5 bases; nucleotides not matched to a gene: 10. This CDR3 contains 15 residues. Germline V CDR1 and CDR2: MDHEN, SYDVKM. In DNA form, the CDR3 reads TGTGCCAGCAAATACGGGACAGGGGCATATTATGGCTACACCTTC. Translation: CASKYGTGAYYGYTF.

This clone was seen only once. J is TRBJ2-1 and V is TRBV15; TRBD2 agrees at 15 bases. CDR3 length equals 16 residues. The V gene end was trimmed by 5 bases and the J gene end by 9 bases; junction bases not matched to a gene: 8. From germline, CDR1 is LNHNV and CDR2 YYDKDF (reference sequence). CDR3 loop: CATSFGGLAGGVEQFF. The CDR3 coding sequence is TGTGCCACCAGCTTCGGTGGACTAGCGGGAGGGGTTGAGCAGTTCTTC.

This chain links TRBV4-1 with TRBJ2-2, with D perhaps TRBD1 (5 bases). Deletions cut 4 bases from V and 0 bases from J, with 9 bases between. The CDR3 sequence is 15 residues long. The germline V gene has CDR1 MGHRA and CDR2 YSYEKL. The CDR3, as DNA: TGCGCCAGCAGCCTACAGGTACCGAACACCGGGGAGCTGTTTTTT. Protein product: CASSLQVPNTGELFF.

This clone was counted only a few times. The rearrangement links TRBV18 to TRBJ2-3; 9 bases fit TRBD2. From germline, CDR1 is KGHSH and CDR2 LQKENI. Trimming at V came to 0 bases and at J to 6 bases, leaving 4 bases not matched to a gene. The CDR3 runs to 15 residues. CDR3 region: CASSPPAGGRDTQYF. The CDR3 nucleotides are TGTGCCAGCTCACCACCGGCGGGAGGGCGGGATACGCAGTATTTT.

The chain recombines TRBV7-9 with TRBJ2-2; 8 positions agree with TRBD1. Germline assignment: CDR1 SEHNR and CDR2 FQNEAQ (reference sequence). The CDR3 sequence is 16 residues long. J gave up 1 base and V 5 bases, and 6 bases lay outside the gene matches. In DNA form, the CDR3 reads TGTGCCAGCAGCCTGGCCGGGACAGGGAACACCGGGGAGCTGTTTTTT. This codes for CASSLAGTGNTGELFF.

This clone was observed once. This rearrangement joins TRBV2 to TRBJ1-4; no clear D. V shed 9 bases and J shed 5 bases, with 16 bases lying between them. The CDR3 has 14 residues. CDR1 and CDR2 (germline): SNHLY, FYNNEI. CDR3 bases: TGTGCCAGTGGAGGTTCAGATCTAAATGAAAAACTGTTTTTT. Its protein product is CASGGSDLNEKLFF. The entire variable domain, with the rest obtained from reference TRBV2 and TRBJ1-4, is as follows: EPEVTQTPSHQVTQMGQEVILRCVPISNHLYFYWYRQILGQKVEFLVSFYNNEISEKSEIFDDQFSVERPDGSNFTLKIRSTKLEDSAMYFCASGGSDLNEKLFFGSGTQLSVL.

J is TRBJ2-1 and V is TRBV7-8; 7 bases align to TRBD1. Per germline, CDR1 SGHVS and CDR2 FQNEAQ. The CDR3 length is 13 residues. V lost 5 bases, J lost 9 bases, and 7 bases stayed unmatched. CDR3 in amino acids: CASSLTGVSEQFF. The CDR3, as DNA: TGTGCCAGCAGCCTCACAGGGGTTTCTGAGCAGTTCTTC.

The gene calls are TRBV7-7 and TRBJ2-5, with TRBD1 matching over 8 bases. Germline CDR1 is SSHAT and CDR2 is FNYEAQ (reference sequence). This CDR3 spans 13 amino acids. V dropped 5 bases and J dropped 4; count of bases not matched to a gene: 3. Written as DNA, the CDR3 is TGTGCCAGCAGCAAAGGACAGGGAGAGACCCAGTACTTC. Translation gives CASSKGQGETQYF.

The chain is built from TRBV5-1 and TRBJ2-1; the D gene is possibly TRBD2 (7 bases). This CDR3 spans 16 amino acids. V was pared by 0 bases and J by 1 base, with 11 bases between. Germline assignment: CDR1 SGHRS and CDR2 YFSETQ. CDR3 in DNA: TGCGCCAGCAGCTTGGCCCGGGGGGCTTCCTACAATGAGCAGTTCTTC. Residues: CASSLARGASYNEQFF.

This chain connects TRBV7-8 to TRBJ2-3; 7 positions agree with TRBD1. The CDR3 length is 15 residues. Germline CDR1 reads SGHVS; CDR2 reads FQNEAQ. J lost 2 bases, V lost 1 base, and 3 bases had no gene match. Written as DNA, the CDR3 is TGTGCCAGCAGCTTAGAGGGGGCGACCACAGATACGCAGTATTTT. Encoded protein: CASSLEGATTDTQYF.

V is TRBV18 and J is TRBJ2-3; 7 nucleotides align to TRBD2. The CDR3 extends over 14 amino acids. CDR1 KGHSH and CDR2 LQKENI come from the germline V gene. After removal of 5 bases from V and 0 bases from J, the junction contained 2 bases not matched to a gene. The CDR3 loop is CASSGLVSTDTQYF. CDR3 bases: TGTGCCAGCTCAGGACTAGTGAGCACAGATACGCAGTATTTT.

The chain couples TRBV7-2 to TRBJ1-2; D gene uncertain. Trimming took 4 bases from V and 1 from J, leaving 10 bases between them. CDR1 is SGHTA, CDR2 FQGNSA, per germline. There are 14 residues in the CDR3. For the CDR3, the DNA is TGTGCCAGCAGCTCCTACCCTATTAACTATGGCTACACCTTC. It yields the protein CASSSYPINYGYTF.

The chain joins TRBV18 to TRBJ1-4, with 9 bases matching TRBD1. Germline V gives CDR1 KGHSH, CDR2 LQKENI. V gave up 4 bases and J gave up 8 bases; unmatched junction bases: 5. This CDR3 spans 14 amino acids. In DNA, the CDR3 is TGTGCCAGCTCACGTGACAGGGGGTACGAAAAACTGTTTTTT. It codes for CASSRDRGYEKLFF.

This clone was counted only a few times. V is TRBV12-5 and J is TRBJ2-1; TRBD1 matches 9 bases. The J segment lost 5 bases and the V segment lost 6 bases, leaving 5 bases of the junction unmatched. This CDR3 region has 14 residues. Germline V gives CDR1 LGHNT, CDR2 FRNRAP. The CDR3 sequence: CASGIGTGNNEQFF. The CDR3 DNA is TGTGCTAGTGGCATCGGGACAGGGAACAATGAGCAGTTCTTC.

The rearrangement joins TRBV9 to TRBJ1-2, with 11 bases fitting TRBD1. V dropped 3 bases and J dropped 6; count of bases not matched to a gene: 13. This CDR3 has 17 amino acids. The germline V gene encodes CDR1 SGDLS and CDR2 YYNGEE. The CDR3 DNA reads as TGTGCCAGCAGCGATCGTAGACCGGGACAGGGGGAGCATGGCTACACCTTC. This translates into CASSDRRPGQGEHGYTF.

CDR3 protein: CASSLESSGGNEQFF. CDR3 nucleotides: TGCGCCAGCAGCTTGGAGTCTAGCGGGGGCAATGAGCAGTTCTTC. V is TRBV5-1 and J is TRBJ2-1, with 10 nucleotides matching TRBD2. This CDR3 comprises 15 residues. After removal of 0 bases from V and 6 bases from J, the junction contained 3 bases not matched to a gene. The germline V gene encodes CDR1 SGHRS and CDR2 YFSETQ.

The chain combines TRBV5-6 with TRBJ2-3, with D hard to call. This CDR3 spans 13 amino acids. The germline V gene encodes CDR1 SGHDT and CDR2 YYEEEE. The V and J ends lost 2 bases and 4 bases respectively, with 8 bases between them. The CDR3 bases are TGTGCCAGCAGCTTCGAGGCGGCAGATACGCAGTATTTT. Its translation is CASSFEAADTQYF.

CDR3 amino acids: CASSLELAGVDTQYF. The CDR3 nucleotides read TGCGCCAGCAGCTTGGAATTGGCGGGAGTGGATACGCAGTATTTT. The rearrangement uses TRBV5-1 and TRBJ2-3; 7 bases are shared with TRBD2. Germline CDR1 is SGHRS and CDR2 is YFSETQ. This CDR3 is 15 amino acids long. V was pared by 0 bases and J by 6 bases, with 7 bases of the junction left unmatched. Based on the CDR3 plus reference TRBV5-1 and TRBJ2-3, the full variable domain is KAGVTQTPRYLIKTRGQQVTLSCSPISGHRSVSWYQQTPGQGLQFLFEYFSETQRNKGNFPGRFSGRQFSNSRSEMNVSTLELGDSALYLCASSLELAGVDTQYFGPGTRLTVL.

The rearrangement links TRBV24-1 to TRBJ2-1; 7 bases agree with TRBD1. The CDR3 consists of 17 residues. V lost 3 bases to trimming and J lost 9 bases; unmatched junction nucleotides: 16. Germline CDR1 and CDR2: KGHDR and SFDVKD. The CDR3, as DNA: TGTGCCACCAGTGATCGCCGGGGTGGACAGGAAACCGGTGAGCAGTTCTTC. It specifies CATSDRRGGQETGEQFF.

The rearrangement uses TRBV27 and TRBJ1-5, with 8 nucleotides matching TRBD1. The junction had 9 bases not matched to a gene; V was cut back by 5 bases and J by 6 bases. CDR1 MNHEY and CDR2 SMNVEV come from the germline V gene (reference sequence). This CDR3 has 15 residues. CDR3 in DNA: TGTGCCAGCAGTCCCCCAGGGGGCCCCGGTCAGCCCCAGCATTTT. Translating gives CASSPPGGPGQPQHF.